This T cell receptor (beta chain) was profiled in a study of vaccination and CD4 T cells after COVID-19. Treatment indicated: roughly ten-day PBMC culture with coronavirus spike peptide pools or control peptides (ViraFEST assay). Per-well cultures of millions of PBMCs received 8.5 to 10 IU/ml IL-2 and 10 ug/ml peptide pools. To note about this clonotype: Its antigen remains unknown.

At the Johns Hopkins FTIC core, DNA taken from cultured CD4+ T cells was sequenced by way of the Oncomine TCR Beta short-read assay. MiXCR, run by TCRdb on the PCR reads, gives a single entry per CDR3 protein. The sample shows over 15,000 distinct CDR3 sequences, more than 35% of them seen only once. The source material was CD4+ T cells from blood, cultured in vitro, sampled before SARS-CoV-2 vaccination. The origin of this receptor is a human donor who had recovered from COVID-19.

This CDR3 is CAISGPRDGIYGYTF. The CDR3 DNA is TGTGCCATCAGTGGTCCGAGGGACGGAATCTATGGCTACACCTTC. The V call is TRBV10-3, the J call TRBJ1-2, with D possibly TRBD1 on 5 matching bases. The CDR3 runs to 15 residues. CDR1 is ENHRY and CDR2 is SYGVKD in the germline V gene. Trimming stripped 4 bases from V and 4 bases from J, with 16 bases between.